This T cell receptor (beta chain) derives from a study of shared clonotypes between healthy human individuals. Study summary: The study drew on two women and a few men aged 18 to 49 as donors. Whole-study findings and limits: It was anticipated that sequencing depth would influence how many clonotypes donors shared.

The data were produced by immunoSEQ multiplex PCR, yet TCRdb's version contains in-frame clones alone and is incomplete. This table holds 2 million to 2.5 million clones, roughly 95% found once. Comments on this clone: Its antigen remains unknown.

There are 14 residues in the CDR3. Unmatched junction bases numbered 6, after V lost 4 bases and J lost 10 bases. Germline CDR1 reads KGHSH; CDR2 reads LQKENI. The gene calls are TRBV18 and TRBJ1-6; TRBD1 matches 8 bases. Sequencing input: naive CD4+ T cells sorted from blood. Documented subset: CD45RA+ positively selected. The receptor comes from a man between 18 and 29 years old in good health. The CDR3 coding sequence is TGTGCCAGCTCACTGACAGGGGAGAAGTCACCCCTCCACTTT. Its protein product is CASSLTGEKSPLHF.